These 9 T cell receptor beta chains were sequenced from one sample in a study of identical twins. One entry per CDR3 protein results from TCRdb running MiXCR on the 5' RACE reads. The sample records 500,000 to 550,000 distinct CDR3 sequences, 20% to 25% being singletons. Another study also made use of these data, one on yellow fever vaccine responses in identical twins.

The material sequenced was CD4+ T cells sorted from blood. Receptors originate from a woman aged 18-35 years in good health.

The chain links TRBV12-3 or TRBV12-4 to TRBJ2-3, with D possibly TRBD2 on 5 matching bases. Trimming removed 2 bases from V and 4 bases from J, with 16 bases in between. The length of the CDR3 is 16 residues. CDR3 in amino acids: CASSLLSAYSADTQYF. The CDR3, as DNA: TGTGCCAGCAGTTTACTTAGCGCCTACTCGGCAGATACGCAGTATTTT.

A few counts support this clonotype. The CDR3 region has the DNA TGCGCCAGCAGCCCAACAGCGGGCTCCTACAATGAGCAGTTCTTC. This encodes CASSPTAGSYNEQFF. The rearrangement joins TRBV5-1 to TRBJ2-1; tentative D call: TRBD2 (6 bases). The CDR3 is 15 amino acids. Trimming took 4 bases from V and 0 from J, leaving 11 bases between them. CDR1 is SGHRS, CDR2 YFSETQ, per germline.

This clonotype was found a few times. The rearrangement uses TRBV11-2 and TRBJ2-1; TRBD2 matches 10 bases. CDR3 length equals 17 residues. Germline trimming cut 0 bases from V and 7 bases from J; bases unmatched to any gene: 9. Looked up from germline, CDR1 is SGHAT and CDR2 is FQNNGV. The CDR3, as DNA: TGTGCCAGCAGCTTAGAACGGGAGCGGGGGGGCCTTAATGAGCAGTTCTTC. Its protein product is CASSLERERGGLNEQFF.

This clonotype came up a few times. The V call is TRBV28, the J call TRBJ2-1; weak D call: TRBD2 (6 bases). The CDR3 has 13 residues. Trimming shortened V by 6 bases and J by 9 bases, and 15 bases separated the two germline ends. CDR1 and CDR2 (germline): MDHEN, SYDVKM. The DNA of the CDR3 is TGTGCCAGCAGCCAACCGGGACTCATTGAGCAGTTCTTC. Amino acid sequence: CASSQPGLIEQFF.

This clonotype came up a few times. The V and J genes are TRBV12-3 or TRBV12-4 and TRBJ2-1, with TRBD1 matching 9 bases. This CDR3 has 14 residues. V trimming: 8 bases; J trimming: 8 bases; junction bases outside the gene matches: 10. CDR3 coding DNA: TGTGCCAGCGGGCTATGGACAGGGGCGGATGAGCAGTTCTTC. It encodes CASGLWTGADEQFF.

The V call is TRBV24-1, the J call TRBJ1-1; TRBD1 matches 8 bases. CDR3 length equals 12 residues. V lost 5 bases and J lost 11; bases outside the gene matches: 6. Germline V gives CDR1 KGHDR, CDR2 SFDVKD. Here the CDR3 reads CATSATGVGAFF. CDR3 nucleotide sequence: TGTGCCACCAGTGCGACAGGGGTTGGGGCTTTCTTT.

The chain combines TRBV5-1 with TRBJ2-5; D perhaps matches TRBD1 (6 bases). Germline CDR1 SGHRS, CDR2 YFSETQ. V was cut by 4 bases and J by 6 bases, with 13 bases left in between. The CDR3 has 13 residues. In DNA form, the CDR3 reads TGCGCCAGCAGCCCAGGGGATCAGCAGACCCAGTACTTC. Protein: CASSPGDQQTQYF.

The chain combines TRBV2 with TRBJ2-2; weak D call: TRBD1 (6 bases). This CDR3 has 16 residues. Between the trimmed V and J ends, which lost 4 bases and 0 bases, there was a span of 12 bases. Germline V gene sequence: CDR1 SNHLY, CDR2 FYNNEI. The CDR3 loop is CASSGQGTPNTGELFF. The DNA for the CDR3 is TGTGCCAGCAGTGGTCAAGGGACACCGAACACCGGGGAGCTGTTTTTT.

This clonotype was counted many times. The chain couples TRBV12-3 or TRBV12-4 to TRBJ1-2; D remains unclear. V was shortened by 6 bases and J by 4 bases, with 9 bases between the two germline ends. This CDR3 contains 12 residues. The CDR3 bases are TGTGCCAGCAGCTCCAACAGCTATGGCTACACCTTC. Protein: CASSSNSYGYTF.